These T cell receptor beta chains were read from a single sample in a study of human T cells and chemical hapten exposure. TCRdb re-called the 5' RACE reads with MiXCR, one entry per CDR3 protein. This table has tens of thousands of distinct CDR3 sequences, approximately 7.7% appearing once. The source is a male donor in good health. CDR3s include the opening cysteine and the closing phenylalanine or tryptophan. The D gene is left open where the match is weak. Part of the rows lack a size; the others show once, few, many or a class for expanded clones.

TRBD2 few TRBJ2-3 TRBV5-1 TGCGCCAGCAGCTTGGGGGCTAGCGGGACAGATACGCAGTATTTT CASSLGASGTDTQYF
NA many TRBJ2-7 TRBV11-2 TGTGCCAGCAGCTTAAGTCCTGCGGGCAATTCCTACGAGCAGTACTTC CASSLSPAGNSYEQYF
NA many TRBJ2-7 TRBV4-2 TGTGCCAGCAGCCGCACTGGTTACGAGCAGTACTTC CASSRTGYEQYF
TRBD1 many TRBJ2-3 TRBV5-1 TGCGCCAGCAGCTTGGAGGGACAGCTTTCAGATACGCAGTATTTT CASSLEGQLSDTQYF
TRBD2 many TRBJ2-1 TRBV27 TGTGCCAGCAGTTTATTAGCGGGGACCTACAATGAGCAGTTCTTC CASSLLAGTYNEQFF
NA many TRBJ2-5 TRBV12-3/TRBV12-4 TGTGCCAGCAGTCCCATTGGGGAGACCCAGTACTTC CASSPIGETQYF
TRBD1 many TRBJ2-7 TRBV7-2 TGTGCCAGCAGCCAGAATACAGGGGTTTCCCACGAGCAGTACTTC CASSQNTGVSHEQYF
NA few TRBJ2-3 TRBV15 TGTGCCACCAGCAGAGATCAGCAGGGGAAGTATACGCAGTATTTT CATSRDQQGKYTQYF
TRBD1 few TRBJ1-1 TRBV27 TGTGCCAGCAGTTTCTCGTCCCCGGGACAGGTGAACACTGAAGCTTTCTTT CASSFSSPGQVNTEAFF
TRBD2 few TRBJ2-5 TRBV5-1 TGCGCCAGCAGCCCTGGGACTAGCGGAGGGTTCCAAGAGACCCAGTACTTC CASSPGTSGGFQETQYF
NA NA TRBJ2-1 TRBV4-3 TGCGCCAGCAGCCAAGCCGGGGCCAGCGGCGTCTACAATGAGCAGTTCTTC CASSQAGASGVYNEQFF
NA NA TRBJ1-5 TRBV15 TGTGCCACCAGGACGTCTTCGGGGTCGGGCAATCAGCCCCAGCATTTT CATRTSSGSGNQPQHF
TRBD2 NA TRBJ2-5 TRBV18 TGTGCCAGCTCAACAGGACTAGCGGGAGTGGCCCAAGAGACCCAGTACTTC CASSTGLAGVAQETQYF
TRBD2 many TRBJ2-1 TRBV12-3/TRBV12-4 TGTGCCAGCAAGGGGACTAGCGCCCACAATGAGCAGTTCTTC CASKGTSAHNEQFF
NA few TRBJ2-7 TRBV7-6 TGTGCCAGCAGACCGGACGGAAACTCCTACGAGCAGTACTTC CASRPDGNSYEQYF
NA NA TRBJ2-7 TRBV7-2 TGTGCCAGCAGCTTAGCGACGGGACATCACTACGAGCAGTACTTC CASSLATGHHYEQYF
NA many TRBJ1-2 TRBV29-1 TGCAGCGTTGCAGGGAACTATGGCTACACCTTC CSVAGNYGYTF
TRBD1 few TRBJ1-1 TRBV24-1 TGTGCCACCAGTGATCACAGGGGTGAAGCTTTCTTT CATSDHRGEAFF
NA many TRBJ2-7 TRBV10-3 TGTGCCATCAGCCCCCTGGTTACCTACGAGCAGTACTTC CAISPLVTYEQYF
TRBD1 many TRBJ2-5 TRBV12-3/TRBV12-4 TGTGCCAGCAGTATACAGGGGCCAGAGACCCAGTACTTC CASSIQGPETQYF
TRBD1 many TRBJ2-3 TRBV7-6 TGTGCCAGCAGCTCGCCCCGACAGGGGGCTAGCACAGATACGCAGTATTTT CASSSPRQGASTDTQYF
NA few TRBJ1-1 TRBV19 TGTGCCAGTACCCGGGGGGCAGAGGAGGCTTTCTTT CASTRGAEEAFF
NA few TRBJ2-4 TRBV29-1 TGCAGCGTTGTTGGACTTCTAGCCAAAAACATTCAGTACTTC CSVVGLLAKNIQYF
NA many TRBJ1-6 TRBV27 TGTGCCAGCAGTTTAATGGACGGGTCCTATAATTCACCCCTCCACTTT CASSLMDGSYNSPLHF
NA NA TRBJ2-7 TRBV7-9 TGTGCCAGCTCGGGGTTCGGCGAGCAGTACTTC CASSGFGEQYF
NA NA TRBJ2-5 TRBV14 TGTGCCAGCAGCCAAGAGCGGGGCCTAGAGACCCAGTACTTC CASSQERGLETQYF
NA NA TRBJ1-2 TRBV14 TGTGCCAGCAGCCTAGACTCAACAGGGTCGGACCCCTCTGGCTACACCTTC CASSLDSTGSDPSGYTF
NA few TRBJ1-5 TRBV20-1 TGCAGTGCTACGTACGGTAGCAATCAGCCCCAGCATTTT CSATYGSNQPQHF
TRBD1 many TRBJ1-6 TRBV6-7 TGTGCCAGCCTCCCAGGGGGGAATTCACCCCTCCACTTT CASLPGGNSPLHF
TRBD1 NA TRBJ1-2 TRBV12-3/TRBV12-4 TGTGCCAGCAGAGAGACAGGGGACGTTGGCTATGGCTACACCTTC CASRETGDVGYGYTF
NA few TRBJ2-1 TRBV12-3/TRBV12-4 TGTGCCAGCAGTTTTGGCGGGGTCCGAGAAGATGAGCAGTTCTTC CASSFGGVREDEQFF
NA NA TRBJ2-6 TRBV24-1 TGTGCCACCAGAGCCAAACAGGGTACTCCTCTCTTCGGGGCCAACGTCCTGACTTTC CATRAKQGTPLFGANVLTF
TRBD2 NA TRBJ2-5 TRBV12-3/TRBV12-4 TGTGCCAGCAGTTTGGGGGGGTCAGAGACCCAGTACTTC CASSLGGSETQYF
NA few TRBJ1-5 TRBV7-3 TGTGCCAGCAGCTTAATTCCCTTAAGGGGGAATAGCAATCAGCCCCAGCATTTT CASSLIPLRGNSNQPQHF
NA NA TRBJ2-7 TRBV6-6 TGTGCCAGCAGTTACTCGGACAGTTCCTACGAGCAGTACTTC CASSYSDSSYEQYF
NA NA TRBJ1-1 TRBV2 TGTGCCAGCAGCCCACCTTCTCAAGCTTTCTTT CASSPPSQAFF
TRBD2 NA TRBJ2-1 TRBV2 TGTGCCAGCAGTGAGAAACTAGCGGGAGTTCGACCGAACAATGAGCAGTTCTTC CASSEKLAGVRPNNEQFF
NA NA TRBJ1-1 TRBV12-3/TRBV12-4 TGTGCCAGCAGGTTCACGGACAGAAACACTGAAGCTTTCTTT CASRFTDRNTEAFF
TRBD1 few TRBJ1-6 TRBV18 TGTGCCAGCTCACCCACAGGGGGAAATTCACCCCTCCACTTT CASSPTGGNSPLHF
NA many TRBJ2-5 TRBV10-2 TGCGCCAGCAGTAGGAATCAGGCCCAAGAGACCCAGTACTTC CASSRNQAQETQYF
NA many TRBJ2-1 TRBV9 TGTGCCAGCAGCGTAGTGTTTAGCATGGATGAGCAGTTCTTC CASSVVFSMDEQFF
TRBD2 few TRBJ2-3 TRBV29-1 TGCAGCGTCCCTACCAGGACTAGCGGGAAGCTCACAGATACGCAGTATTTT CSVPTRTSGKLTDTQYF
TRBD1 many TRBJ1-1 TRBV29-1 TGCAGCGTTGAAGATCGGTCAAGACAGGGGGAAGCGGGCACTGAAGCTTTCTTT CSVEDRSRQGEAGTEAFF
NA NA TRBJ1-1 TRBV6-5 TGTGCCAGCAGAACTCAGGGGCCCGGAGGCGAAGCTTTCTTT CASRTQGPGGEAFF
TRBD1 many TRBJ1-1 TRBV7-8 TGTGCCAGCAGCTTAGGGGTTCAGGGGGCTGAAGCTTTCTTT CASSLGVQGAEAFF
NA many TRBJ2-3 TRBV20-1 TGCAGTGCTAGACATAAGCGGGCGGAAAGCACAGATACGCAGTATTTT CSARHKRAESTDTQYF
NA NA TRBJ1-5 TRBV6-5 TGTGCCAGCTCCCTCGGACAGAGCAATCAGCCCCAGCATTTT CASSLGQSNQPQHF
NA many TRBJ2-2 TRBV3-1 TGTGCCAGCAGCCGAGATCCCAGGGTTAGGAACACCGGGGAGCTGTTTTTT CASSRDPRVRNTGELFF
TRBD1 few TRBJ2-1 TRBV4-3 TGCGCCAGCAGGGAGGGACAGGGACCCTACAATGAGCAGTTCTTC CASREGQGPYNEQFF
TRBD1 many TRBJ1-1 TRBV6-6 TGTGCCAGCAGTTGGGGGACAGGGAACACTGAAGCTTTCTTT CASSWGTGNTEAFF